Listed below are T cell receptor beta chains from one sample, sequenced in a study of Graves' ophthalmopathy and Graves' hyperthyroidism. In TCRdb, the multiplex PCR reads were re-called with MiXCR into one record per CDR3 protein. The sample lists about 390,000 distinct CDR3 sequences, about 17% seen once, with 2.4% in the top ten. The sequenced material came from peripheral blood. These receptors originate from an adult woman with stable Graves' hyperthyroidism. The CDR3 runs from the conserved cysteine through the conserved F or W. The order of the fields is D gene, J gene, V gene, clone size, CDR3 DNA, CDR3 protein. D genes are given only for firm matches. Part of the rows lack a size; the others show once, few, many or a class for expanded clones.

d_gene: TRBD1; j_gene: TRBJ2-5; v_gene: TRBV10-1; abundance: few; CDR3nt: TGCGCCAGCAGTGAGGCCGGGACAGGGAATATGGAGACCCAGTACTTC; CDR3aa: CASSEAGTGNMETQYF
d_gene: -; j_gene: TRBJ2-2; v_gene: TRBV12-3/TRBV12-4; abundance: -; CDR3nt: TGTGCCAGCAGTTTACTAGGGGGGAACACCGGGGAGCTGTTTTTT; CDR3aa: CASSLLGGNTGELFF
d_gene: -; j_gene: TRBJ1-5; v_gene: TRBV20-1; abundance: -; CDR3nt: TGCAGTGCTATATTGGGGGTTGGCAATCAGCCCCAGCATTTT; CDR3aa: CSAILGVGNQPQHF
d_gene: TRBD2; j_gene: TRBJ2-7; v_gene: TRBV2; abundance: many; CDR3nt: TGTGCCAGCAGTTACCTCGAGGAACTAGCGGGAGATTTCGAGCAGTACTTC; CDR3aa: CASSYLEELAGDFEQYF
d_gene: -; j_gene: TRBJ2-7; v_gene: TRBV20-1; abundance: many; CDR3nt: TGCAGTGCGGTACACAACCAGGGTCTCGACGAGCAGTACTTC; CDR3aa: CSAVHNQGLDEQYF
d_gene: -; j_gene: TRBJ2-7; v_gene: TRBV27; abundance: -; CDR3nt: TGTGCCAGCAATTCGCGAACAGGGTCGAGGTACGAGCAGTACTTC; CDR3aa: CASNSRTGSRYEQYF
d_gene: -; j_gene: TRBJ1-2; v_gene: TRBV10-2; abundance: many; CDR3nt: TGCGCCAGCAGTGAGTTTCTGGAGACCTTCTATGGCTACACCTTC; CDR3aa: CASSEFLETFYGYTF
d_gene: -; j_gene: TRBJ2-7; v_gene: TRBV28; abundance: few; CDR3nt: TGTGCCAGCAGTTTCCCGGGCACCTCTTATAGGCACGAGCAGTACTTC; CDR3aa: CASSFPGTSYRHEQYF
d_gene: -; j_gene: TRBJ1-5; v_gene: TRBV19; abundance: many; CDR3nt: TGTGCCAGTAGATGGTTTCAGGGCATTAATCAGCCCCAGCATTTT; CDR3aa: CASRWFQGINQPQHF
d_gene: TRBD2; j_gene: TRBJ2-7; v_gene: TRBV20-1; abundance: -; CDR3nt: TGCAGTGCTAGGAGGGACTACTCCTACGAGCAGTACTTC; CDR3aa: CSARRDYSYEQYF
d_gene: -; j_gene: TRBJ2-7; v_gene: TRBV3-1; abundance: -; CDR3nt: TGTGCCAGCAGCCCCCGGGCTGGGGGTTACGAGCAGTACTTC; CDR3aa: CASSPRAGGYEQYF
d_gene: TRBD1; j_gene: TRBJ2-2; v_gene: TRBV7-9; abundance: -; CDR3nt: TGTGCCAGCAGCTTAGCGACAGGGACCACCGGGGAGCTGTTTTTT; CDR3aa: CASSLATGTTGELFF
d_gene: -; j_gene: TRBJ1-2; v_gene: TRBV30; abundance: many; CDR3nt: TGTGCCTGGGACCCCACAGGGAACTATGGCTACACCTTC; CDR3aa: CAWDPTGNYGYTF